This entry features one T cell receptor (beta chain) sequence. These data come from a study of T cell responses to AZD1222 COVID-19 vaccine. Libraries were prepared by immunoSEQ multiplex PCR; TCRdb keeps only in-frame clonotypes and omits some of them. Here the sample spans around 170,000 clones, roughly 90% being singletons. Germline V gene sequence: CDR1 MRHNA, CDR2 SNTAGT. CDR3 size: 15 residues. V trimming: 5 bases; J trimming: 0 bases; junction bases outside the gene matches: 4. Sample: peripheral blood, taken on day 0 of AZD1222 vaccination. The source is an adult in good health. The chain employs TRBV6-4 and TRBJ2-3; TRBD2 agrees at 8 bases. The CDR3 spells CASSISGGSTDTQYF. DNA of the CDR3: TGTGCCAGCAGTATAAGCGGGGGTAGCACAGATACGCAGTATTTT.